The clone carrying this TCR beta chain was seen a single time. This CDR3 is 14 amino acids long. Germline V gives CDR1 SGHDT, CDR2 YYEEEE. In the study's own analysis: Nucleated cell counts were estimated from reference gene primer amplification. The method was immunoSEQ multiplex PCR; TCRdb's version includes in-frame clones alone and lacks a portion of them. The V and J calls and clone size were taken over from that table, and D and trimming were inferred from the DNA. The sample carries fewer than 110,000 clones, approximately 90% recorded once. This record belongs to a study of blood T cell repertoires in COVID-19. At the level of the study: Specimens from acute and convalescent COVID-19 originated in the United States, Italy and Spain. Sample material is recorded as cDNA or gDNA derived from T cells, B-cell-depleted T cells, or PBMCs.

The receptor's source is a man between 45 and 60 years old with acute or convalescent COVID-19. The chain links TRBV5-6 to TRBJ2-5; 9 bases agree with TRBD1. Sequencing was carried out using peripheral blood. The CDR3 coding sequence is TGTGTCAGTGCCGGGACAGGGACGTTGGAGACCCAGTACTTC. Encoded protein: CVSAGTGTLETQYF.